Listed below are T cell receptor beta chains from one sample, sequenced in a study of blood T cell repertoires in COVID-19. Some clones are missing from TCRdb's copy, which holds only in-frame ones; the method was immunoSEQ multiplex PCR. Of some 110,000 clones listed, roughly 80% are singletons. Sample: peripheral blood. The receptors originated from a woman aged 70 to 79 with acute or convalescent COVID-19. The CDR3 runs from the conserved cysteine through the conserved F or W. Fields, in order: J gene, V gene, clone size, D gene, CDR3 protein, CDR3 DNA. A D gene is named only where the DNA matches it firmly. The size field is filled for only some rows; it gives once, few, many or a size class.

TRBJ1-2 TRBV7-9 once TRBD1 CASSLDRSGYTF TGTGCCAGCAGCCTGGACAGGTCTGGCTACACCTTC
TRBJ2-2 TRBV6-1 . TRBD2 CASSVGNGGGPTGELFF TGTGCCAGCAGTGTCGGTAACGGGGGGGGACCCACCGGGGAGCTGTTTTTT
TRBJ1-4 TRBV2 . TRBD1 CASSERTGVDEKLFF TGTGCCAGCAGTGAAAGAACAGGGGTGGATGAAAAACTGTTTTTT
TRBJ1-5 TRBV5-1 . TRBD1 CASSSGQSNQPQHF TGCGCCAGCAGCTCGGGACAGTCCAATCAGCCCCAGCATTTT
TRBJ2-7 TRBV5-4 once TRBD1 CASSTGTGGWNEQYF TGTGCCAGCAGCACCGGGACAGGGGGTTGGAACGAGCAGTACTTC
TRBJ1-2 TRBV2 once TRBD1 CASRGQGYGYTF TGTGCCAGCAGGGGACAGGGGTATGGCTACACCTTC
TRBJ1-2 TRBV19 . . CASSERDNYGYTF TGTGCCAGTAGTGAGAGGGATAACTATGGCTACACCTTC
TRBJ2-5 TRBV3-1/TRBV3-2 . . CASSQQGLEETQYF TGTGCCAGCAGCCAACAGGGGCTTGAGGAGACCCAGTACTTC
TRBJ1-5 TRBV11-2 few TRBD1 CASSLDQGARQGSQPQHF TGTGCCAGCAGCTTAGATCAGGGGGCCCGACAGGGGTCCCAGCCCCAGCATTTT
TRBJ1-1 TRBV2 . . CASSSGTFAMAFF TGTGCCAGCAGTTCTGGGACATTCGCGATGGCTTTCTTT
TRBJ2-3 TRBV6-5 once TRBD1 CASSYAGGGSTDTQYF TGTGCCAGCAGTTACGCAGGGGGTGGTAGCACAGATACGCAGTATTTT
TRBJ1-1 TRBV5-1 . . CASSLATTGTEAFF TGCGCCAGCAGCTTGGCGACAACGGGGACTGAAGCTTTCTTT
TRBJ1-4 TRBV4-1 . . CASSQAAQGLEEKLFF TGCGCCAGCAGCCAAGCCGCTCAGGGGTTAGAGGAAAAACTGTTTTTT
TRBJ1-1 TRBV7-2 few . CASNPGGNTEAFF TGTGCCAGCAACCCGGGGGGAAACACTGAAGCTTTCTTT
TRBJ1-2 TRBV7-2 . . CASSPRGGDNYGYTF TGTGCCAGCAGCCCTCGTGGAGGCGACAACTATGGCTACACCTTC
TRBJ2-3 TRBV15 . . CATSRDSDTQYF TGTGCCACCAGCAGAGATTCGGATACGCAGTATTTT
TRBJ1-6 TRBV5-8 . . CASSLGQAKNSPLHF TGTGCCAGCAGCTTGGGGCAGGCAAAGAATTCACCCCTCCACTTT
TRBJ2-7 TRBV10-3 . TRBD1 CAIRYRGSYEQYF TGTGCCATCAGATACAGGGGCTCCTACGAGCAGTACTTC
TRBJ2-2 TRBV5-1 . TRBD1 CASSLRTGSGTGELFF TGCGCCAGCAGCTTAAGGACAGGGTCGGGCACCGGGGAGCTGTTTTTT
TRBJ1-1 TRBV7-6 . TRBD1 CASSPRQGTEAFF TGTGCCAGCAGCCCCCGACAGGGAACTGAAGCTTTCTTT
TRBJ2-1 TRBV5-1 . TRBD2 CASSLAVAGSHEQFF TGCGCCAGCAGCTTGGCAGTAGCGGGGAGCCATGAGCAGTTCTTC
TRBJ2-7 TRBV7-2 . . CASSAGGYRVSSHEQYF TGTGCCAGCAGCGCTGGGGGTTACAGGGTTTCATCCCACGAGCAGTACTTC
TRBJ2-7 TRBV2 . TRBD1 CASSTGQVTKEQYF TGTGCCAGCAGTACGGGACAGGTGACTAAGGAGCAGTACTTC
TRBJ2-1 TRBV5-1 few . CASSLGDKHNEQFF TGCGCCAGCAGCTTGGGGGACAAACACAATGAGCAGTTCTTC
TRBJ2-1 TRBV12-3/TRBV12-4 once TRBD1 CASSPTGVEQFF TGTGCCAGCAGTCCGACAGGGGTTGAGCAGTTCTTC
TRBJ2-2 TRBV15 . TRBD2 CATSRGLAGGFTGELFF TGTGCCACCAGCAGGGGACTAGCGGGGGGGTTTACCGGGGAGCTGTTTTTT
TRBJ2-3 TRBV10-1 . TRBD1 CASSETGGADTQYF TGCGCCAGCAGTGAGACAGGGGGCGCAGATACGCAGTATTTT
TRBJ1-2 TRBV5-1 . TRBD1 CASSLGHTGTGGGGYTF TGCGCCAGCAGCTTGGGACATACCGGGACAGGGGGAGGTGGCTACACCTTC
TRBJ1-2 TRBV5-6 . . CASSSVAGGNYGYTF TGTGCCAGCAGTTCCGTGGCGGGGGGTAACTATGGCTACACCTTC
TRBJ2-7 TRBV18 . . CASSRGRGYEQYF TGTGCCAGCTCACGCGGCAGGGGTTACGAGCAGTACTTC
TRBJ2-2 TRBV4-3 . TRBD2 CASSQDPSGGANTGELFF TGCGCCAGCAGCCAAGATCCTAGCGGGGGGGCGAACACCGGGGAGCTGTTTTTT
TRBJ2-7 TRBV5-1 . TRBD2 CASSLAGVYEQYF TGCGCCAGCAGCTTAGCGGGGGTCTACGAGCAGTACTTC
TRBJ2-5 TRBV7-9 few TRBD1 CASSFPGQGRRETQYF TGTGCCAGCAGCTTCCCTGGACAGGGACGTCGGGAGACCCAGTACTTC
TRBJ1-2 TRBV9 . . CASSVSLLVYGYTF TGTGCCAGCAGCGTGTCACTTTTAGTCTATGGCTACACCTTC
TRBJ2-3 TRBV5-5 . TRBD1 CASSLDTPGQGPRVDTQYF TGTGCCAGCAGCTTGGATACTCCGGGACAGGGGCCGAGGGTGGATACGCAGTATTTT
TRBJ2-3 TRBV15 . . CATSRLNTEYTQYF TGTGCCACCAGCAGACTAAATACAGAGTATACGCAGTATTTT
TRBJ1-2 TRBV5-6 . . CASSWGENGYTF TGTGCCAGCAGCTGGGGGGAGAATGGCTACACCTTC
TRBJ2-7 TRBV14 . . CASSQGHYEQYF TGTGCCAGCAGTCAAGGACATTACGAGCAGTACTTC
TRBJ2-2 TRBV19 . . CASSLGRTGELFF TGTGCCAGCTCCCTAGGGAGGACCGGGGAGCTGTTTTTT
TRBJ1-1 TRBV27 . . CASSLTPTANTEAFF TGTGCCAGCAGTTTAACCCCGACTGCGAACACTGAAGCTTTCTTT
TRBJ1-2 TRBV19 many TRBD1 CASSILGQGANGYTF TGTGCCAGTAGTATACTAGGACAGGGGGCGAACGGCTACACCTTC
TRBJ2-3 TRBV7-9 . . CASSLYTPGKTDTQYF TGTGCCAGCAGCTTATATACCCCGGGGAAAACAGATACGCAGTATTTT